This TCR beta chain was recorded in a study of cytomegalovirus exposure and HLA in healthy donors. On the study more broadly: A prior study identified over 100 million unique TCR beta sequences from roughly 180 million T cells.

As to this clone: Antigen: not known. Germline and junction disagree at one end, which may indicate a read error. The identical CDR3 is also encoded by other nucleotide sequences in the sample.

Findings and caveats of the study: The study designated 150 to 200 TCR beta chains cytomegalovirus-associated. Follow-up analysis seemed to connect common viral pathogens with several of the most significant clusters identified.

60 Vbeta and 13 Jbeta primers were used in PCR. The data were produced by immunoSEQ multiplex PCR, yet TCRdb's version contains in-frame clones alone and is incomplete. The sample shows 200,000 to 250,000 clones, approximately 70% of them seen only once. The CDR3 is 13 residues long. The germline CDR1 and CDR2 sequences are GTSNPN and SVGIG (reference sequence). The sequencing sample was made of PBMCs. The clonotype comes from a woman aged 25 to 39 in good health and CMV-seronegative. This sequence joins TRBV30 and TRBJ1-4, with no clear D. For the CDR3, the DNA is TGCGCCTGGAGCGGGGTTGCTAATGAAAAACTGTTTTTT. This codes for CAWSGVANEKLFF.